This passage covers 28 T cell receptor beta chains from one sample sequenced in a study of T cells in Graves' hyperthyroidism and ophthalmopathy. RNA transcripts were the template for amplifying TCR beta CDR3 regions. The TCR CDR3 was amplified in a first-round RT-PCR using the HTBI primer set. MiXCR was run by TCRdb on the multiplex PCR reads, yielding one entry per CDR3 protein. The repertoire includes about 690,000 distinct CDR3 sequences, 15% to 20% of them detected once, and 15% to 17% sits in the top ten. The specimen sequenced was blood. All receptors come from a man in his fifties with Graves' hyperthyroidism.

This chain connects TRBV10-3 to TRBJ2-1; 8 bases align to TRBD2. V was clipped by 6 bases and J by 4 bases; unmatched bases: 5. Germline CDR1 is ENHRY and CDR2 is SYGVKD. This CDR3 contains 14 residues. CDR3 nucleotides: TGTGCCATCAGACGGGGCGGGGGGTACAATGAGCAGTTCTTC. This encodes CAIRRGGGYNEQFF.

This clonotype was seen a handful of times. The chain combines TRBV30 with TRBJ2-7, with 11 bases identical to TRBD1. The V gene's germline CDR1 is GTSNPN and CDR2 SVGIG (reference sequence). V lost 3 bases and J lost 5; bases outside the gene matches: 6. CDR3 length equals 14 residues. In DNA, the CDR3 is TGTGCCTGGAGCTCCGGGACAGGGGGGGACGAGCAGTACTTC. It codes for CAWSSGTGGDEQYF. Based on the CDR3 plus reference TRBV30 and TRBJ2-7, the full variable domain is SQTIHQWPATLVQPVGSPLSLECTVEGTSNPNLYWYRQAAGRGLQLLFYSVGIGQISSEVPQNLSASRPQDRQFILSSKKLLLSDSGFYLCAWSSGTGGDEQYFGPGTRLTVT.

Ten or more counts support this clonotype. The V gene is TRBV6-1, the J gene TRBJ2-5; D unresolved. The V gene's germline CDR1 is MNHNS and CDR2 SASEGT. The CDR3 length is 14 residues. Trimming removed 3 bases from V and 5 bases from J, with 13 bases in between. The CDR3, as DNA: TGTGCCAGCAGTGATTCGGGCCGAATCGAGACCCAGTACTTC. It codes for CASSDSGRIETQYF.

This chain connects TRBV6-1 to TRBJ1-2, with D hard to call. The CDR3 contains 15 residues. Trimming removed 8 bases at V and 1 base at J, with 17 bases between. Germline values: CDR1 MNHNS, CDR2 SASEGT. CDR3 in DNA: TGTGCCAGCGGATCTTCCCTAGGGAGTAACTATGGCTACACCTTC. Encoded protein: CASGSSLGSNYGYTF.

The CDR3 protein is CASSFALSYSSTDTQYF. CDR3 nucleotide sequence: TGTGCCAGCAGTTTCGCCCTGAGTTACTCTAGCACAGATACGCAGTATTTT. The genes are TRBV28 and TRBJ2-3; D unclear. V was clipped by 3 bases and J by 0 bases, with 16 bases between them. CDR1 and CDR2 (germline): MDHEN, SYDVKM. This CDR3 has 17 amino acids. The full variable domain, its missing parts supplied by reference TRBV28 and TRBJ2-3, is DVKVTQSSRYLVKRTGEKVFLECVQDMDHENMFWYRQDPGLGLRLIYFSYDVKMKEKGDIPEGYSVSREKKERFSLILESASTNQTSMYLCASSFALSYSSTDTQYFGPGTRLTVL.

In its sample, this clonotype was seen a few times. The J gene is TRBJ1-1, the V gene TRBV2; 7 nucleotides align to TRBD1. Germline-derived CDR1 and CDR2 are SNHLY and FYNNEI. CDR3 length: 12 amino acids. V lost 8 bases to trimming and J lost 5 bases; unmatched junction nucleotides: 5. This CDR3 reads CASHAGGTEAFF. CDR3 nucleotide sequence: TGTGCCAGCCATGCAGGGGGGACTGAAGCTTTCTTT.

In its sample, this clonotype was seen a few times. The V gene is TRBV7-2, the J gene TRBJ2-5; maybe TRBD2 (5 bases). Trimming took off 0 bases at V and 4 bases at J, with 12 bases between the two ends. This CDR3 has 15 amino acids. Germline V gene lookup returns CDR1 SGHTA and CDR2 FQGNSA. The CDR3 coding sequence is TGTGCCAGCAGCTTAGCGAAGGCCGCGGGAGAGACCCAGTACTTC. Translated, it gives CASSLAKAAGETQYF.

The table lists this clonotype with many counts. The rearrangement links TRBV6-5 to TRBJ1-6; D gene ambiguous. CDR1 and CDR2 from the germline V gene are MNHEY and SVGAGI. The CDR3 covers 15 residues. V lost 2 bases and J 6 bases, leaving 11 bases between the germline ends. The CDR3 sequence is CASSYLQETNSPLHF. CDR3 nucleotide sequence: TGTGCCAGCAGTTACCTACAAGAAACTAATTCACCCCTCCACTTT.

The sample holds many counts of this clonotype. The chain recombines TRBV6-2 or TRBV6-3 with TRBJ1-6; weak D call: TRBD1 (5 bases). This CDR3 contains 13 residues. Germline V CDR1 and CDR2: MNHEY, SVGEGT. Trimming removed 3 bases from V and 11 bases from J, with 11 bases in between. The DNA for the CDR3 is TGTGCCAGCAGTTATCAGGGAGGCGCACCCCTCCACTTT. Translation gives CASSYQGGAPLHF.

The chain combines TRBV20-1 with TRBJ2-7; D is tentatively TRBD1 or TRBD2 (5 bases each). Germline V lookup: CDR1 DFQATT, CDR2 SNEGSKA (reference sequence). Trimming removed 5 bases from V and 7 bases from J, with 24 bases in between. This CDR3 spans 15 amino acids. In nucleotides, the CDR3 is TGCAGTGCTCCATCCCCGACAGCGACGCGAGGGGAGCAGTACTTC. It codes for CSAPSPTATRGEQYF.

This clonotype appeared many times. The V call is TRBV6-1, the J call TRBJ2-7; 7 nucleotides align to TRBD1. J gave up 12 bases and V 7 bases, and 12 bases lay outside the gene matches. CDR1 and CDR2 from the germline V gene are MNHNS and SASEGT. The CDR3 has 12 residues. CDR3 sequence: CASIQSTGVTYF. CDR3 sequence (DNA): TGTGCCAGCATCCAGTCTACAGGGGTTACGTACTTC.

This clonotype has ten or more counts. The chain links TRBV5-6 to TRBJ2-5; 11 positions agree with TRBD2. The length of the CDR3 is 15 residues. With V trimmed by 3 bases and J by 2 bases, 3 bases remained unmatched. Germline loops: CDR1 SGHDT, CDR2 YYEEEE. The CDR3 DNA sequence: TGTGCCAGCAGCTGGGGACTAGCGGCACAAGAGACCCAGTACTTC. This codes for CASSWGLAAQETQYF. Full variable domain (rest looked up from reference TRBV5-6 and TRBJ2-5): DAGVTQSPTHLIKTRGQQVTLRCSPKSGHDTVSWYQQALGQGPQFIFQYYEEEERQRGNFPDRFSGHQFPNYSSELNVNALLLGDSALYLCASSWGLAAQETQYFGPGTRLLVL.

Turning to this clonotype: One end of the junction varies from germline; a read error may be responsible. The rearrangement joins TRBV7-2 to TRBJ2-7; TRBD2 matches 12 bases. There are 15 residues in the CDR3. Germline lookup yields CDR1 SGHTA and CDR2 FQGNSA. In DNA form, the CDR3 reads TGTGCCAGCAGCCTAGCGGGAGGGCCACAGTACGAGCAGTACTTC. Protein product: CASSLAGGPQYEQYF.

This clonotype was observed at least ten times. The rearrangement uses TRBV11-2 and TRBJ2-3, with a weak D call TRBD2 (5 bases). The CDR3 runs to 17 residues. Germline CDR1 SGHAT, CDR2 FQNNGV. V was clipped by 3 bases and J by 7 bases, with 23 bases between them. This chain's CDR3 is CASSLYPRGPPPYTQYF. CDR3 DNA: TGTGCCAGCAGCTTGTATCCTCGCGGGCCTCCCCCCTATACGCAGTATTTT.

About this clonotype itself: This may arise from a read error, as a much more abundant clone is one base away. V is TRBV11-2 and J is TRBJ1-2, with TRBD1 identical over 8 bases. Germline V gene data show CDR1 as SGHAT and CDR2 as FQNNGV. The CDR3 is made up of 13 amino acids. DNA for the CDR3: TGTGCCGGCAGCTTCCCCTGGGACAGGGGCTACACCTTC. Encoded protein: CAGSFPWDRGYTF.

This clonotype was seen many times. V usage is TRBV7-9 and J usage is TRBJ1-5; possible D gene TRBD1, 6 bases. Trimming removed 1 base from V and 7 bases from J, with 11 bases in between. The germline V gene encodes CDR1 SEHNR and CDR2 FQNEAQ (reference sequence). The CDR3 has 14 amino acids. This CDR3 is CASSLGQVGQPQHF. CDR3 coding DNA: TGTGCCAGCAGCTTAGGACAGGTTGGACAGCCCCAGCATTTT.

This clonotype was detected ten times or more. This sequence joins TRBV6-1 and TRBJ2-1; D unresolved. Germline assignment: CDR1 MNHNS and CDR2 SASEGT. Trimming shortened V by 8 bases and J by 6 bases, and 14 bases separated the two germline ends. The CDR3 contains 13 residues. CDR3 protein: CASLLAAGNEQFF. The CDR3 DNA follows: TGTGCCAGCTTATTAGCAGCCGGCAATGAGCAGTTCTTC.

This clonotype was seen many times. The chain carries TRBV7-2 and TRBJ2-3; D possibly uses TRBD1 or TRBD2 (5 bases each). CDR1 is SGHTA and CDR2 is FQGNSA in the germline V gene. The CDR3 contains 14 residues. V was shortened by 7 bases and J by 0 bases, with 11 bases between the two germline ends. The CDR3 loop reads CASIGALSTDTQYF. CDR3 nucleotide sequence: TGTGCCAGCATCGGGGCGCTGAGCACAGATACGCAGTATTTT.

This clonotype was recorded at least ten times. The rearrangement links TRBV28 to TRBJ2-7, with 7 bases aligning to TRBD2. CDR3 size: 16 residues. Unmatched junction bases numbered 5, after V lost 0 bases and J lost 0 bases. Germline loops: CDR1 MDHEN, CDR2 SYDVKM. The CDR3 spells CASSLWAGGSSYEQYF. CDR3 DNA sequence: TGTGCCAGCAGTTTATGGGCCGGGGGGAGCTCCTACGAGCAGTACTTC.

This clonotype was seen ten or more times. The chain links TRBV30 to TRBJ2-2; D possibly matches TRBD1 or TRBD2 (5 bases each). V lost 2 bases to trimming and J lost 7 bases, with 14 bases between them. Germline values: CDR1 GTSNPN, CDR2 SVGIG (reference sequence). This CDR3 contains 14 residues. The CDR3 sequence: CAWSTGTTGGELFF. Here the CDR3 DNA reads TGTGCCTGGAGTACCGGGACCACGGGCGGGGAGCTGTTTTTT.

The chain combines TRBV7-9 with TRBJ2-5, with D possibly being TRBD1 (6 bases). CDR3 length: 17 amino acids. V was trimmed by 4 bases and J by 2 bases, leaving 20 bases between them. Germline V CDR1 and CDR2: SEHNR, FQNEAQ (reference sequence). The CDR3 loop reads CASSSYYGTLLQETQYF. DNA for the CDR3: TGTGCCAGCAGCTCATACTACGGGACACTCTTGCAAGAGACCCAGTACTTC.

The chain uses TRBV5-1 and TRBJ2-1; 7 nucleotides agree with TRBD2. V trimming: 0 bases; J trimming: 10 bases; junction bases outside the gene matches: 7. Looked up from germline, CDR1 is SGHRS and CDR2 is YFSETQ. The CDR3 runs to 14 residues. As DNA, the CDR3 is TGCGCCAGCAGCTTGGCCACAGCGGGAAGGGAGCAGTTCTTC. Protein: CASSLATAGREQFF.

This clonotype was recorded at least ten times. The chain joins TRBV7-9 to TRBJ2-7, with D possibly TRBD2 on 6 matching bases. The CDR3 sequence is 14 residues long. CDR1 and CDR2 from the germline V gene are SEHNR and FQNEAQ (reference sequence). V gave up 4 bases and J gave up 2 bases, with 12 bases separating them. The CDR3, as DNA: TGTGCCAGCAGCTCCAGGGAGGAGCCCTACGAGCAGTACTTC. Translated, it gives CASSSREEPYEQYF.

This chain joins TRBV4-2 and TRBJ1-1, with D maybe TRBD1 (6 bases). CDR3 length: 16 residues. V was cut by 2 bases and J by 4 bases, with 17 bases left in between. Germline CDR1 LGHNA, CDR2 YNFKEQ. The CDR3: CASSQSWGGQGTEAFF. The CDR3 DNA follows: TGTGCCAGCAGCCAATCTTGGGGGGGGCAAGGCACTGAAGCTTTCTTT.

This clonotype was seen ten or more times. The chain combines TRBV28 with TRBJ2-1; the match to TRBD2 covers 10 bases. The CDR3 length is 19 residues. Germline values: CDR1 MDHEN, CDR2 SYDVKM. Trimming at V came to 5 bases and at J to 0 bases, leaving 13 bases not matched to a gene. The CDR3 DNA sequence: TGTGCCAGCAGTGCCTACGGACTAGCGGTGACGAGCTCCTACAATGAGCAGTTCTTC. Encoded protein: CASSAYGLAVTSSYNEQFF.

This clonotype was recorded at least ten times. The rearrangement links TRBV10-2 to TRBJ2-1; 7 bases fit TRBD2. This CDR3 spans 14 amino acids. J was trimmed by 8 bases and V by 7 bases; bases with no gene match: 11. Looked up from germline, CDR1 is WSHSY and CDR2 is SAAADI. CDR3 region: CASTLLGGSDEQFF. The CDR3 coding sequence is TGCGCCAGCACCCTCCTGGGGGGGTCGGATGAGCAGTTCTTC.

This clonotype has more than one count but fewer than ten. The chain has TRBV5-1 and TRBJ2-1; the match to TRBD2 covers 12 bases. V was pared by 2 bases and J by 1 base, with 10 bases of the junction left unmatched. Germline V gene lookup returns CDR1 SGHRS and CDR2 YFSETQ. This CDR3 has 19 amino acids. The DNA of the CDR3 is TGCGCCAGCAGCTTACTCGTTCTAGCGGGAGGGTGGTCCTACAATGAGCAGTTCTTC. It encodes CASSLLVLAGGWSYNEQFF.

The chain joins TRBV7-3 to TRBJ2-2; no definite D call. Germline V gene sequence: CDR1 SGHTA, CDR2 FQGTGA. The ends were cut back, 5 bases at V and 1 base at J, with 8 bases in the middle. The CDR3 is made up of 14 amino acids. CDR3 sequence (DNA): TGTGCCAGCAGCGTCGACTGGAACACCGGGGAGCTGTTTTTT. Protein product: CASSVDWNTGELFF.